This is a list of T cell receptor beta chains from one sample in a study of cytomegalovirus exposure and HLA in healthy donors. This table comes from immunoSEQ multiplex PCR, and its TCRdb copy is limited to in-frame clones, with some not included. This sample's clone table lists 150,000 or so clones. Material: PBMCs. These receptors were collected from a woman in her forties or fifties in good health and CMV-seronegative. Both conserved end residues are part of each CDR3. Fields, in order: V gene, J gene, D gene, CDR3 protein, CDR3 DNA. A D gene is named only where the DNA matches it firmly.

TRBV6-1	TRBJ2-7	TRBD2	CASSEGAGAYRYEQYF	TGTGCCAGCAGTGAAGGAGCGGGGGCGTATAGGTACGAGCAGTACTTC
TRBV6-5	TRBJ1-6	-	CASSLTGGENSPLHF	TGTGCCAGCAGTCTCACAGGCGGCGAGAATTCACCCCTCCACTTT
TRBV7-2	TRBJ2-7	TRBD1	CASSSRQGLYEQYF	TGTGCCAGCAGCTCAAGACAGGGGCTTTACGAGCAGTACTTC
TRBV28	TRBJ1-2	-	CASSLGGTLAYGYTF	TGTGCCAGCAGTTTGGGGGGGACTCTGGCCTATGGCTACACCTTC
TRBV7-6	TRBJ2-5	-	CASSLPPSTGTETQYF	TGTGCCAGCAGCTTACCTCCAAGCACCGGTACCGAGACCCAGTACTTC
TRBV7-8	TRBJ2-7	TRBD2	CASSFPAGVKNEQYF	TGTGCCAGCAGCTTCCCAGCGGGAGTAAAGAACGAGCAGTACTTC
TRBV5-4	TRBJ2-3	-	CASSLGGGTQYF	TGTGCCAGCAGCCTAGGGGGGGGCACGCAGTATTTT
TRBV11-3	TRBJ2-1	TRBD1	CASSPRGTGGVYNEQFF	TGTGCCAGCAGCCCCCGGGGGACAGGGGGTGTCTACAATGAGCAGTTCTTC
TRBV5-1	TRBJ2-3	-	CASSLGQTTDTQYF	TGCGCCAGCAGCTTAGGACAGACCACAGATACGCAGTATTTT
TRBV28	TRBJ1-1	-	CASSFTGGYTEAFF	TGTGCCAGCAGTTTTACAGGCGGATACACTGAAGCTTTCTTT
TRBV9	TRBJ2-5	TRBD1	CASKGGDRDGETQYF	TGTGCTTCTAAAGGAGGGGACAGGGACGGAGAGACCCAGTACTTC
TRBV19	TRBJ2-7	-	CASSGGPRIEQYF	TGTGCCAGCTCCGGGGGGCCTAGGATCGAGCAGTACTTC
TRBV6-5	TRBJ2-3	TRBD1	CASSYGQGDTDTQYF	TGTGCCAGCAGCTACGGACAGGGGGACACAGATACGCAGTATTTT
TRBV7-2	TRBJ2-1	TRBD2	CASSLQSGSIDEQFF	TGTGCCAGCAGCTTACAAAGCGGGAGTATCGATGAGCAGTTCTTC
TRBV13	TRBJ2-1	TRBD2	CASSSNLAGGYNEQFF	TGTGCCAGCAGCTCCAATCTCGCGGGGGGCTATAATGAGCAGTTCTTC
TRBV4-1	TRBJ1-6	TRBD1	CASSHGQGAGNSPLHF	TGCGCCAGCAGCCATGGACAGGGGGCCGGTAATTCACCCCTCCACTTT
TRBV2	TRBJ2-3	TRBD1	CASSVSRGIDTQYF	TGTGCCAGCAGTGTAAGCAGGGGGATAGATACGCAGTATTTT
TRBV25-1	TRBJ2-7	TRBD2	CASSDSGRGDYEQYF	TGTGCCAGCAGTGATAGCGGGAGGGGAGACTACGAGCAGTACTTC
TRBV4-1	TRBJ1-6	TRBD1	CASSLRSGQASSYNSPLHF	TGCGCCAGCAGCCTCAGATCGGGACAGGCGAGCTCCTATAATTCACCCCTCCACTTT
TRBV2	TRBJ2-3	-	CASSPNSVDTQYF	TGTGCCAGCAGTCCGAACTCCGTAGATACGCAGTATTTT
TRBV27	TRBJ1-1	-	CASSLAGSEAFF	TGTGCCAGCAGTTTGGCGGGGTCTGAAGCTTTCTTT
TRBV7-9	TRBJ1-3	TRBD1	CASSLRTGAGNTIYF	TGTGCCAGCAGCTTAAGAACAGGGGCTGGAAACACCATATATTTT
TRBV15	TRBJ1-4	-	CATSTSRGTNEKLFF	TGTGCCACCAGCACTTCCAGGGGAACTAATGAAAAACTGTTTTTT
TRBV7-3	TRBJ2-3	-	CASSPLFDGETDTQYF	TGTGCCAGCAGCCCCTTATTCGACGGGGAAACAGATACGCAGTATTTT
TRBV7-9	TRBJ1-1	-	CASSPRGRQNTEAFF	TGTGCCAGCAGCCCCCGTGGCAGGCAGAACACTGAAGCTTTCTTT
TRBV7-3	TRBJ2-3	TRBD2	CASSLLAGADTQYF	TGTGCCAGCAGCTTACTAGCGGGGGCAGATACGCAGTATTTT
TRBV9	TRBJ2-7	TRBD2	CASSPRGGRYEQYF	TGTGCCAGCAGCCCCCGGGGGGGGAGGTACGAGCAGTACTTC
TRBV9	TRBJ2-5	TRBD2	CASSVGLAGMGETQYF	TGTGCCAGCAGCGTCGGACTAGCGGGAATGGGAGAGACCCAGTACTTC
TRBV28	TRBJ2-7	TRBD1	CASSLPDRGGPQYF	TGTGCCAGCAGTTTACCCGACAGGGGTGGACCCCAGTACTTC
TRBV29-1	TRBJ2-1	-	CSGLSGTQEQFF	TGCAGCGGCCTGAGCGGGACACAGGAGCAGTTCTTC
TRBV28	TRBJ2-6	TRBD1	CASSSTGDPSGANVLTF	TGTGCCAGCAGCAGTACAGGGGACCCCTCTGGGGCCAACGTCCTGACTTTC
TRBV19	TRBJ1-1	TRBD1	CASSKDRDTEAFF	TGTGCCAGTAGTAAGGACAGGGACACTGAAGCTTTCTTT
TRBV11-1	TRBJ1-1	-	CASSGQFMNTEAFF	TGTGCCAGCAGCGGACAATTCATGAACACTGAAGCTTTCTTT
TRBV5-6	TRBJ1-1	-	CASSLWGGYEAFF	TGTGCCAGCAGCTTGTGGGGGGGTTATGAAGCTTTCTTT
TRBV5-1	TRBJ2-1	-	CASSRDRWGYNEQFF	TGCGCCAGCAGCCGTGACAGGTGGGGCTACAATGAGCAGTTCTTC
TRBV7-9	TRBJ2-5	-	CAGGQNQETQYF	TGTGCAGGCGGTCAGAACCAAGAGACCCAGTACTTC